This T cell receptor beta chain is drawn from a study of radiotherapy plus CTLA-4 blockade in lung cancer. Findings and caveats of the study: Tumor-derived TCR clones expanded in blood after radiotherapy plus ipilimumab.

The data were produced by immunoSEQ multiplex PCR, yet TCRdb's version contains in-frame clones alone and is incomplete. The repertoire holds about 110,000 clones, with more than 70% as singletons. Germline CDR1 is MDHEN and CDR2 is SYDVKM. The CDR3 runs to 18 residues. After removal of 7 bases from V and 0 bases from J, the junction contained 10 bases not matched to a gene. Comments on this clone: What it binds is not known.

This receptor was obtained from a human donor with non-small cell lung cancer that progressed on radiotherapy plus ipilimumab. Some clones in this sample may be carry-over from other donors' samples. The chain links TRBV28 to TRBJ1-5; TRBD1 aligns across 12 bases. The sequences come from peripheral blood, collected from a patient treated with radiotherapy plus ipilimumab. The CDR3 loop is CASTTGTGGFLSNQPQHF. Here the CDR3 DNA reads TGTGCCAGCACCACCGGGACAGGGGGCTTCCTTAGCAATCAGCCCCAGCATTTT.